A selection of T cell receptor beta chains follows, all from one sample in a study of T cells in tumors after PD-1 blockade. Generated by immunoSEQ multiplex PCR, the TCRdb table keeps only in-frame clones and is missing some. The sample holds around 60,000 clones, around 80% seen once. The sequencing here drew on PBMCs, taken before anti-PD-1 treatment. The receptors originated from a human donor with basal cell carcinoma. The CDR3 runs from the conserved cysteine through the conserved F or W. A D gene is named only where the DNA matches it firmly. Size tells how often a clone was seen (once, few, many) or the class of an expanded clone, and some rows leave it out.

TRBV5-1,-,TRBD1,15,TRBJ2-2,TGCGCCAGCAGCTTGGAAGGACAGGGACGCGGGGAGCTGTTTTTT,CASSLEGQGRGELFF
TRBV18,many,TRBD1,17,TRBJ1-3,TGTGCCAGCTCACCACGATGGACAGGGGCCCCTGGAAACACCATATATTTT,CASSPRWTGAPGNTIYF
TRBV12-5,many,-,16,TRBJ1-1,TGTGCTAGTGGTTTGGATGGGGGGGGCATGAACACTGAAGCTTTCTTT,CASGLDGGGMNTEAFF
TRBV18,-,-,11,TRBJ1-1,TGTGCCAGCTCAACTACAGGGAGGGCTTTCTTT,CASSTTGRAFF
TRBV10-2,-,-,16,TRBJ1-1,TGCGCCAGCAGTGAGACAGGGCCGAATATGAACACTGAAGCTTTCTTT,CASSETGPNMNTEAFF
TRBV6-5,few,TRBD1,15,TRBJ1-2,TGTGCCAGCAGCTACGGGACAGATACTAACTATGGCTACACCTTC,CASSYGTDTNYGYTF
TRBV18,-,TRBD1,14,TRBJ2-5,TGTGCCAGCTCAGAGGACAGGGGGCATGAGACCCAGTACTTC,CASSEDRGHETQYF
TRBV12-5,-,TRBD1,14,TRBJ2-2,TGTGCTAGTGGATCGACAGGGGGCAGAAGGGAGCTGTTTTTT,CASGSTGGRRELFF
TRBV9,-,-,14,TRBJ2-2,TGTGCCAGCAGCGTAACAGGGAACACCGGGGAGCTGTTTTTT,CASSVTGNTGELFF
TRBV30,few,-,16,TRBJ1-5,TGTGCCTGGAGTGTCGGGCAGCTCTATAGCAATCAGCCCCAGCATTTT,CAWSVGQLYSNQPQHF
TRBV25-1,few,TRBD1,16,TRBJ1-3,TGTGCCAGCAGTGATCCCAGGGGGCTGTCTGGAAACACCATATATTTT,CASSDPRGLSGNTIYF
TRBV5-1,-,-,15,TRBJ2-3,TGCGCCAGCAGCTTTGGGGGCGATTCGGCAGATACGCAGTATTTT,CASSFGGDSADTQYF
TRBV7-9,-,-,14,TRBJ1-3,TGTGCCAGCAGCTTAGGGGGCCTCGGAAACACCATATATTTT,CASSLGGLGNTIYF
TRBV29-1,-,TRBD1,12,TRBJ2-7,TGCAGCGTCGACCGGGACAGGGGAGAGCAGTACTTC,CSVDRDRGEQYF
TRBV12-3/TRBV12-4,-,-,12,TRBJ1-5,TGTGCCAGCAGTTTCGGCAATCAGCCCCAGCATTTT,CASSFGNQPQHF
TRBV28,-,TRBD2,15,TRBJ2-2,TGTGCCAGCAGAGCGGGGGGAACGAACACCGGGGAGCTGTTTTTT,CASRAGGTNTGELFF
TRBV7-9,once,-,17,TRBJ2-1,TGTGCCAGCAGCTTAGCGGGGGGGACACCTTTAGGCAATGAGCAGTTCTTC,CASSLAGGTPLGNEQFF
TRBV5-4,-,-,14,TRBJ2-3,TGTGCCAGCAGCTCCTCAAATGAACCGGGTACGCAGTATTTT,CASSSSNEPGTQYF
TRBV7-3,-,-,12,TRBJ2-3,TGTGCCAGCAGCCAGAGCACAGATACGCAGTATTTT,CASSQSTDTQYF
TRBV21-1,-,-,14,TRBJ2-5,TGTGCCAGCAGCAAATGGAGGGCCGCAGGGACCCAGTACTTC,CASSKWRAAGTQYF
TRBV13,-,-,15,TRBJ1-6,TGTGCCAGCAGCTTATCGGGCCTTTCGGGATCACCCCTCCACTTT,CASSLSGLSGSPLHF
TRBV10-3,-,-,14,TRBJ1-1,TGTGCCATCAGTGAGGGTGTAGGGAACACTGAAGCTTTCTTT,CAISEGVGNTEAFF
TRBV14,-,-,15,TRBJ1-4,TGTGCCAGCAGCAGTCAACGGACCGGGGGTGAAAAACTGTTTTTT,CASSSQRTGGEKLFF
TRBV27,-,TRBD1,17,TRBJ1-1,TGTGCCAGCGGGCCGATTACCGGGACAGGGGAGGACACTGAAGCTTTCTTT,CASGPITGTGEDTEAFF
TRBV30,-,-,17,TRBJ2-3,TGTGCCTGGAGTGTACCGTTTTGGGGGTCCAGCACAGATACGCAGTATTTT,CAWSVPFWGSSTDTQYF
TRBV3-1/TRBV3-2,-,-,14,TRBJ2-2,TGTGCCAGCAGACCTACAGGGTGGACCGGGGAGCTGTTTTTT,CASRPTGWTGELFF
TRBV2,-,-,11,TRBJ1-1,TGTGCCAGACAGGGGAACACTGAAGCTTTCTTT,CARQGNTEAFF
TRBV7-9,once,-,13,TRBJ2-7,TGTGCCAGCAGCGGGGGAGGCTCCTACGAGCAGTACTTC,CASSGGGSYEQYF
TRBV11-1,-,-,13,TRBJ1-6,TGTGCCAGCAGCGGGTACCATAATTCACCCCTCCACTTT,CASSGYHNSPLHF
TRBV2,-,-,14,TRBJ1-1,TGTGCCAGCAGTCTAAAAACAGGGTGGGCTGAAGCTTTCTTT,CASSLKTGWAEAFF
TRBV14,-,-,15,TRBJ1-2,TGTGCCAGCAGCCAAGATCATTACAGGGTGGGTGGCTACACCTTC,CASSQDHYRVGGYTF
TRBV6-4,-,-,14,TRBJ2-4,TGTGCCAGCAGCTGTCGGAGGGGCAAAAACATTCAGTACTTC,CASSCRRGKNIQYF